This TCR beta chain came from a study of tumor-infiltrating lymphocytes in primary liver carcinoma. The approximately 17-34 mg bulk tissue piece was not sorted before simultaneous RNA and DNA extraction. Priming with a constant-region primer yielded TCR beta cDNA from about 510 ng total RNA. Modified slightly, ARM-PCR produced TCR beta libraries over three nested multiplex PCR rounds. TCRdb re-called the multiplex PCR reads through MiXCR, storing one row per CDR3 protein. The sample includes about 43,000 distinct CDR3 sequences, about three quarters of them seen just once. Regarding the study as a whole: The proportion of top clones found throughout all five tumor regions was only about 7-24%.

About this clonotype: Its antigen is undetermined. The junction departs from the called germline gene at one end, perhaps through a read error.

Sequenced input: liver tumor tissue from sampling region 2. Stated subset: tumor region T2, inferior pole. The sequence derives from a man aged 35 to 55 with primary liver carcinoma and hepatitis B virus infection.

The CDR3 nucleotides are TGTGCCAGCAGTGAAATTCAGGATAACTATGACTACACCTTC. As protein: CASSEIQDNYDYTF. The chain has TRBV6-1 and TRBJ1-2; D gene unclear. The CDR3 runs to 14 residues. Germline-derived CDR1 and CDR2 are MNHNS and SASEGT.